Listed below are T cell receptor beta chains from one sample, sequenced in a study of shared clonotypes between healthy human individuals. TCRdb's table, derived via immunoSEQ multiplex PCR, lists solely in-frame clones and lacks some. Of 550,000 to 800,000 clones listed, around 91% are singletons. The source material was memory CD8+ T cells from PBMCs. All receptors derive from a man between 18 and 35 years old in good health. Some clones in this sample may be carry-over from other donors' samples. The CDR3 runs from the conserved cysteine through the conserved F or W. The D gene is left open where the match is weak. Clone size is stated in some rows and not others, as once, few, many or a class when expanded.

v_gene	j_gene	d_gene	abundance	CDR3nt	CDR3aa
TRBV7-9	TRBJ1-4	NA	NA	TGTGCCAGCAGCTCCGGGCCGACGGGATCTAATGAAAAACTGTTTTTT	CASSSGPTGSNEKLFF
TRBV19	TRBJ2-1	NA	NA	TGTGCCAGTAGTCCCTTGGACGGGGGCTACAATGAGCAGTTCTTC	CASSPLDGGYNEQFF
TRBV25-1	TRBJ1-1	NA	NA	TGTGCCAGCAGTGAATTATGGCGCACTGAAGCTTTCTTT	CASSELWRTEAFF
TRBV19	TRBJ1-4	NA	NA	TGTGCCAGTAGTGACGGGGGCGGTGAAAAACTGTTTTTT	CASSDGGGEKLFF
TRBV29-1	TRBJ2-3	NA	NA	TGCAGCGTTGAAGGCGGGGATAAAACAACAGATACGCAGTATTTT	CSVEGGDKTTDTQYF
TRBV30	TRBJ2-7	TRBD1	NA	TGTGCCTGGAGCCGGGACAGGAGCCCCTACGAGCAGTACTTC	CAWSRDRSPYEQYF
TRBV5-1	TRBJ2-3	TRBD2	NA	TGCGCCAGCAGCTCGCGTGGGGGACTACTCACAGATACGCAGTATTTT	CASSSRGGLLTDTQYF
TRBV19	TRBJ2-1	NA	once	TGTGCCAGTAGTCTCGGGGGGACAGGTGAGCAGTTCTTC	CASSLGGTGEQFF
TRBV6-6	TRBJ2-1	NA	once	TGTGCCAGCAGTTACTCCAACAATGAGCAGTTCTTC	CASSYSNNEQFF
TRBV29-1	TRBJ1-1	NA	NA	TGCAGCGTGGTTGGGGGAGCTTTCTTT	CSVVGGAFF
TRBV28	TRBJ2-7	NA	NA	TGTGCCAGCAGTCCAAATTACGAGCAGTACTTC	CASSPNYEQYF
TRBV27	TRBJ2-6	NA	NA	TGTGCCAGCAGATTCTCCGGAGGGGGACACTCTGGGGCCAACGTCCTGACTTTC	CASRFSGGGHSGANVLTF
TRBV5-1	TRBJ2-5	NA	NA	TGCGCCAGCAGCTCCTACCGGGACGCCGACCAAGAGACCCAGTACTTC	CASSSYRDADQETQYF
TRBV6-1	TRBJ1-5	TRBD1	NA	TGTGCCAGCAGTGAGGGACAGGCACGTTTGGAGGGCAATCAGCCCCAGCATTTT	CASSEGQARLEGNQPQHF
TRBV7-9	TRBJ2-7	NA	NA	TGTGCCAGCAGCGGCCGGGTCGACGCCCACTACGAGCAGTACTTC	CASSGRVDAHYEQYF
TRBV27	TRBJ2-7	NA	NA	TGTGCCAGCAGGCCCAACCCGGACCCCTACGAGCAGTACTTC	CASRPNPDPYEQYF
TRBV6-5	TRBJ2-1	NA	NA	TGTGCCAGCAGTTACGGGTGGAGTCAGGGTGATGAGCAGTTCTTC	CASSYGWSQGDEQFF
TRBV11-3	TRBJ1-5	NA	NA	TGTGCCAGCAGCTTAGATCGTTTCAGATATAGCAATCAGCCCCAGCATTTT	CASSLDRFRYSNQPQHF
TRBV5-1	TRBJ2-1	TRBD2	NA	TGCGCCAGCAGCCATCCCAGACTAGCGGGATACAATGAGCAGTTCTTC	CASSHPRLAGYNEQFF
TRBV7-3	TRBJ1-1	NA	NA	TGTGCCAGCAGCTTAACGCCGGCCATGAACACTGAAGCTTTCTTT	CASSLTPAMNTEAFF
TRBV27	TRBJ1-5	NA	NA	TGTGCCAGCAGTTTAAGGCAGGGATGGGGGCCCCAGCATTTT	CASSLRQGWGPQHF
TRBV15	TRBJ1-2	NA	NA	TGTGCCACCAGCAGAGACGCAGGGTTAGATTTCTATGGCTACACCTTC	CATSRDAGLDFYGYTF
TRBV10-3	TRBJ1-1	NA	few	TGTGCCATCAGTCCCCTGGAGAACACTGAAGCTTTCTTT	CAISPLENTEAFF
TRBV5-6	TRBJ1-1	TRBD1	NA	TGTGCCAGCAGCTTGTCTATTCTGGCAGGGGGAAGGGTGAACACTGAAGCTTTCTTT	CASSLSILAGGRVNTEAFF
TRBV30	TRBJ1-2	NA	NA	TGTGCCTGGAGTGGAGGGCTTGGCTACACCTTC	CAWSGGLGYTF
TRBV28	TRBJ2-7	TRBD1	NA	TGTGCCACCGGACAGGGTGTTATCTACGAGCAGTACTTC	CATGQGVIYEQYF
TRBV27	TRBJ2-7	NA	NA	TGTGCCAGCAGTTTATCCTACGGCGACAACTACGAGCAGTACTTC	CASSLSYGDNYEQYF
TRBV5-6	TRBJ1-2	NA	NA	TGTGCCAGCCTTCGGGGTATGTACAGTCGGCTCGATGGCTACACCTTC	CASLRGMYSRLDGYTF
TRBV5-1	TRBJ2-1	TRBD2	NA	TGCGCCAGCAGCTTGGCGCGAGCGGGAGGGCCGGGGCAGTTCTTC	CASSLARAGGPGQFF
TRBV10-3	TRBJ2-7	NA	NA	TGTGCCATCAGGGACAGCTCCTACGAGCAGTACTTC	CAIRDSSYEQYF
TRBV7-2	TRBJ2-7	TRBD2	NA	TGTGCCAGCAGCTTGTACAGGGATAGCGGGAGTGGATACGAGCAGTACTTC	CASSLYRDSGSGYEQYF
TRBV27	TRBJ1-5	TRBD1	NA	TGTGCCAGCAGTTCCAGACAGGGGGTTTTGGAGCCCCAGCATTTT	CASSSRQGVLEPQHF
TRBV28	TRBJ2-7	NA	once	TGTGCCAGCAGTACATCGGCAGAACTCGTCTCGAGCGAGCAGTACTTC	CASSTSAELVSSEQYF
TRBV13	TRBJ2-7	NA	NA	TGTGCCAGCAGCTCCCCCTCCCAGGGCTCCTACGAGCAGTACTTC	CASSSPSQGSYEQYF
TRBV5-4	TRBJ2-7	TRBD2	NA	TGTGCCAGCAGCAACCGGACTAGCGGGAGCTACGAGCAGTACTTC	CASSNRTSGSYEQYF
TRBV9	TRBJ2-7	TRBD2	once	TGTGCCAGCAGCGCCCGACGGGAGGTGGGCCACGAGCAGTACTTC	CASSARREVGHEQYF
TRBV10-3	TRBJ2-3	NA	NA	TGTGCCATCAGTGAGGCTCGGCAAAGCACAGATACGCAGTATTTT	CAISEARQSTDTQYF
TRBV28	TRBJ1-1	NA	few	TGTGCCAGCAGTTTACTCCCTGGTGAAGCTTTCTTT	CASSLLPGEAFF
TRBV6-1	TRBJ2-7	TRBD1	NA	TGTGCCAGCAGTGAAAACATCGGGACAGAAAGCTCCTACGAGCAGTACTTC	CASSENIGTESSYEQYF